Described below is a single TCR beta chain sequence and its context. These data come from a study of T cell changes during pregnancy in multiple sclerosis. Data came from immunoSEQ multiplex PCR; TCRdb stores just in-frame clones and leaves some out. Here the sample spans approximately 60,000 clones, roughly 90% being singletons. The ends lost 3 bases at V and 7 bases at J; junction bases unmatched: 6. The germline V gene has CDR1 LNHDA and CDR2 SQIVND (reference sequence). The CDR3 length is 14 residues. This TCR derives from a female donor with multiple sclerosis, enrolled in a pregnancy study. The source material was peripheral blood, sampled in the first trimester of pregnancy. V is TRBV19 and J is TRBJ1-5; 7 positions match TRBD1. CDR3: CASSITGVVQPQHF. Here the CDR3 DNA reads TGTGCCAGTAGTATTACAGGGGTGGTGCAGCCCCAGCATTTT.